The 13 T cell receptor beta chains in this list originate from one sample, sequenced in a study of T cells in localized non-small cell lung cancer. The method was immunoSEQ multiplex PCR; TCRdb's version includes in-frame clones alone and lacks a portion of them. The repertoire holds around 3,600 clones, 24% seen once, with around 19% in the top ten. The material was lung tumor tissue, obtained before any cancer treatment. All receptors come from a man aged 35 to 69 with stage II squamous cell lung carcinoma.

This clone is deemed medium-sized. The chain's CDR3 is CASSRIAGNTEAFF. The CDR3 nucleotides read TGTGCCAGCAGCCGAATAGCGGGGAACACTGAAGCTTTCTTT. The chain is built from TRBV11-3 and TRBJ1-1; D ambiguous. With 5 bases removed from V and 1 base from J, the gap between germline ends came to 11 bases. This CDR3 has 14 residues. Looked up from germline, CDR1 is SGHNT and CDR2 is YENEEA.

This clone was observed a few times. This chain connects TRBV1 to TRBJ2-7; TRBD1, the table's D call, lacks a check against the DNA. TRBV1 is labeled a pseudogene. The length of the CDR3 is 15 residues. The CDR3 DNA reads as TGCGCCAGCAGCCGCACCGGGACAGGGGTCTACGAGCAGTACTTC. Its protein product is CASSRTGTGVYEQYF.

The CDR3 region has the DNA TGCGCCAGCAGCTTGGCAGGGGCTGGGGCCAACGTCCTGACTTTC. Translated, it gives CASSLAGAGANVLTF. V is TRBV5-1 and J is TRBJ2-6; D is possibly TRBD1 (6 bases). The CDR3 runs 15 residues. The germline V gene has CDR1 SGHRS and CDR2 YFSETQ. V lost 0 bases to trimming and J lost 2 bases, with 6 bases between them. The full variable domain, with the rest looked up from reference TRBV5-1 and TRBJ2-6, is KAGVTQTPRYLIKTRGQQVTLSCSPISGHRSVSWYQQTPGQGLQFLFEYFSETQRNKGNFPGRFSGRQFSNSRSEMNVSTLELGDSALYLCASSLAGAGANVLTFGAGSRLTVL.

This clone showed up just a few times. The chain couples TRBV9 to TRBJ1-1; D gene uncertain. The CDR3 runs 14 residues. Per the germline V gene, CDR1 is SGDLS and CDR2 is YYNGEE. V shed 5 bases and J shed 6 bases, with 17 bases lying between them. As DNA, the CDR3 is TGTGCCAGCAGTGAAGCGCTTTCGGGAGCTGAAGCTTTCTTT. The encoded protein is CASSEALSGAEAFF.

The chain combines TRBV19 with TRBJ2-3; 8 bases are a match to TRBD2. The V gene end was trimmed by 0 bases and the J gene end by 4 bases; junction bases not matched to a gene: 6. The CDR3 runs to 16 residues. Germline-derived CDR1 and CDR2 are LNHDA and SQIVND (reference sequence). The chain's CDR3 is CASSIDRTSSADTQYF. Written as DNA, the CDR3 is TGTGCCAGTAGTATAGACCGGACTAGCAGTGCAGATACGCAGTATTTT.

CDR3 in amino acids: CASSPRGSWGETQYF. DNA of the CDR3: TGTGCCAGTAGTCCACGAGGGAGTTGGGGAGAGACCCAGTACTTC. V gene TRBV19 combines with J gene TRBJ2-5; maybe TRBD2 (5 bases). The germline V gene encodes CDR1 LNHDA and CDR2 SQIVND (reference sequence). The CDR3 runs to 15 residues. The V gene lost 5 bases and the J gene lost 4 bases, with 17 bases spanning the gap. Looking up the rest from reference TRBV19 and TRBJ2-5 gives the full variable domain: DGGITQSPKYLFRKEGQNVTLSCEQNLNHDAMYWYRQDPGQGLRLIYYSQIVNDFQKGDIAEGYSVSREKKESFPLTVTSAQKNPTAFYLCASSPRGSWGETQYFGPGTRLLVL.

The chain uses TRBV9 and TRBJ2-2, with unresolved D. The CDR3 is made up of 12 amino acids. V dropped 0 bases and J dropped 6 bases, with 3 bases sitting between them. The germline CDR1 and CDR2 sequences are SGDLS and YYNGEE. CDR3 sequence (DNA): TGTGCCAGCAGCGTAGAGGCCGGGGAGCTGTTTTTT. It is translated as CASSVEAGELFF.

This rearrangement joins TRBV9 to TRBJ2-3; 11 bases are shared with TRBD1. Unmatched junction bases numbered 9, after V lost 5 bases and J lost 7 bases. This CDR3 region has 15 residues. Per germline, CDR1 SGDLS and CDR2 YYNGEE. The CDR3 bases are TGTGCCAGCAGGGAAGGGACAGGGGGGCAGAATACGCAGTATTTT. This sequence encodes CASREGTGGQNTQYF.

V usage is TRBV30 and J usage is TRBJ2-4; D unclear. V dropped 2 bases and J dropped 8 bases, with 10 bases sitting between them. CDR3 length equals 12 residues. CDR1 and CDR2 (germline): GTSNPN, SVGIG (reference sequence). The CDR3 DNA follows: TGTGCCTGGAGTAATGGGGTGGACATTCAGTACTTC. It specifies CAWSNGVDIQYF.

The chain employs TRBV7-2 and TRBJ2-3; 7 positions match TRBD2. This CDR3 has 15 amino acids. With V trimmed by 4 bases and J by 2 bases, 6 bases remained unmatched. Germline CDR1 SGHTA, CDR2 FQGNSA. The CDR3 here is CASSSSLATTDTQYF. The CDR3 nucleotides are TGTGCCAGCAGCTCTTCACTAGCGACCACAGATACGCAGTATTTT.

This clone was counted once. The CDR3 here is CASGRGQGTGELFF. In nucleotides, the CDR3 is TGCGCCAGCGGCAGGGGGCAAGGCACCGGGGAGCTGTTTTTT. The J gene is TRBJ2-2, the V gene TRBV5-1; 8 nucleotides match TRBD1. CDR1 and CDR2 from the germline V gene are SGHRS and YFSETQ. CDR3 length: 14 amino acids. Unmatched junction bases numbered 6, after V lost 7 bases and J lost 4 bases.

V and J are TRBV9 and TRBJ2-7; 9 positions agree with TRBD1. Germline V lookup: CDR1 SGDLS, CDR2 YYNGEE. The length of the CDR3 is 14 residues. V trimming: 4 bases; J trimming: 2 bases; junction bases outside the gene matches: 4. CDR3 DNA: TGTGCCAGCAGCAGGGGACAGGGCCCCTACGAGCAGTACTTC. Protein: CASSRGQGPYEQYF.

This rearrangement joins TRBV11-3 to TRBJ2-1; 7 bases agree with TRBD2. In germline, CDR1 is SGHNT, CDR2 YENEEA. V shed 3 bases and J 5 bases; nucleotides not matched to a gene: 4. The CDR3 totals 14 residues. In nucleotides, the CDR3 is TGTGCCAGCAGCTTGAGCGGGAACAACAATGAGCAGTTCTTC. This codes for CASSLSGNNNEQFF.